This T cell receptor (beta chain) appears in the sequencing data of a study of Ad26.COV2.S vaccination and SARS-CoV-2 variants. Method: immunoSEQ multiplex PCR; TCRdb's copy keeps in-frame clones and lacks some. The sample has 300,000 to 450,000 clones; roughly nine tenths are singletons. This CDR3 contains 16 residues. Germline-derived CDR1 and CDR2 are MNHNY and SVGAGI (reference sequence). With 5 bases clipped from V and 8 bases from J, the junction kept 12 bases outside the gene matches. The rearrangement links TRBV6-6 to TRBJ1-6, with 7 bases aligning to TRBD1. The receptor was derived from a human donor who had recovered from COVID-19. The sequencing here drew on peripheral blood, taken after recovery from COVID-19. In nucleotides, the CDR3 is TGTGCCAGCAGTCGACTTAGACAGGGTGGCGATTCACCCCTCCACTTT. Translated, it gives CASSRLRQGGDSPLHF.